The 31 T cell receptor beta chains below come from one sample, sequenced in a study of long-term antiretroviral therapy in people with HIV. Survey level was the resolution at which the v3.0 immunoSEQ assay ran. TCRdb's copy holds only in-frame clones and misses some; the assay was immunoSEQ multiplex PCR. Among approximately 15,000 clones listed, more than 70% were seen once. The sample here was unsorted PBMCs, taken 6.9 years after starting antiretroviral therapy. The receptor set was obtained from a man aged 45-65 years with HIV.

The V call is TRBV6-1, the J call TRBJ1-5; weak D call: TRBD1 (6 bases). The CDR3 has 14 residues. Germline V gene lookup returns CDR1 MNHNS and CDR2 SASEGT. V was pared by 5 bases and J by 7 bases, with 15 bases between. Here the CDR3 DNA reads TGTGCCAGCAGTTTAACTGGGGGGCCGCAGCCCCAGCATTTT. Its protein is CASSLTGGPQPQHF.

In this sample, this clone turned up a few times. The chain has TRBV11-1 and TRBJ2-1, with 15 bases matching TRBD2. V lost 4 bases, J lost 2 bases, and 3 bases stayed unmatched. The CDR3 spans 17 residues. Germline V gene lookup returns CDR1 SGHAT and CDR2 FQDESV (reference sequence). The CDR3 nucleotides read TGTGCCAGCAGCTCGGGACTAGCGGGAGGAGCCTACAATGAGCAGTTCTTC. This encodes CASSSGLAGGAYNEQFF.

This sequence joins TRBV4-2 and TRBJ2-7; 8 nucleotides align to TRBD2. This CDR3 has 13 amino acids. Germline V CDR1 and CDR2: LGHNA, YNFKEQ. J lost 2 bases, V lost 6 bases, and 3 bases had no gene match. CDR3 sequence reads: CASRFSGTYEQYF. The CDR3 bases are TGTGCCAGCAGGTTTAGCGGGACCTACGAGCAGTACTTC.

The rearrangement links TRBV7-9 to TRBJ1-1, with D possibly matching TRBD1 (5 bases). This CDR3 has 13 amino acids. Germline loops: CDR1 SEHNR, CDR2 FQNEAQ (reference sequence). With 6 bases removed from V and 6 bases from J, the gap between germline ends came to 14 bases. CDR3 DNA: TGTGCCAGCAGTTCGCAGGGAAGGTCTGAAGCTTTCTTT. It codes for CASSSQGRSEAFF. Combining the CDR3 with reference TRBV7-9 and TRBJ1-1 gives the whole variable domain DTGVSQNPRHKITKRGQNVTFRCDPISEHNRLYWYRQTLGQGPEFLTYFQNEAQLEKSRLLSDRFSAERPKGSFSTLEIQRTEQGDSAMYLCASSSQGRSEAFFGQGTRLTVV.

The chain links TRBV6-6 to TRBJ2-7; 8 bases agree with TRBD2. V lost 2 bases, J lost 1 base, and 4 bases stayed unmatched. This CDR3 has 15 amino acids. CDR1 and CDR2 from the germline V gene are MNHNY and SVGAGI (reference sequence). Here the CDR3 reads CASSYEAGDSYEQYF. CDR3 coding DNA: TGTGCCAGCAGTTACGAAGCGGGAGATTCCTACGAGCAGTACTTC.

The V call is TRBV6-6, the J call TRBJ2-7; D may match TRBD1 or TRBD2 (5 bases each). The V end was cut by 3 bases, the J end by 7 bases, with 13 bases between. The V gene's germline CDR1 is MNHNY and CDR2 SVGAGI (reference sequence). This CDR3 has 13 residues. This CDR3 is CASSYGTVFEQYF. The CDR3 nucleotides are TGTGCCAGCAGTTATGGGACCGTTTTTGAGCAGTACTTC.

In this sample, this clone turned up once. The gene calls are TRBV6-6 and TRBJ2-5; unclear D gene. Germline V gene lookup returns CDR1 MNHNY and CDR2 SVGAGI (reference sequence). The CDR3 is made up of 11 amino acids. Trimming pared 5 bases from V and 5 bases from J, leaving 6 bases between. Written as DNA, the CDR3 is TGTGCCAGCAGTAAAGGGGAGACCCAGTACTTC. It specifies CASSKGETQYF.

V gene TRBV15 combines with J gene TRBJ1-2; 8 bases are a match to TRBD1. J lost 1 base, V lost 0 bases, and 10 bases had no gene match. Germline CDR1 and CDR2: LNHNV and YYDKDF (reference sequence). The CDR3 has 18 residues. CDR3 DNA: TGTGCCACCAGCAGAGAGGTTGCAGGGGGCCGATATAACTATGGCTACACCTTC. Amino acid sequence: CATSREVAGGRYNYGYTF.

The chain employs TRBV28 and TRBJ1-2; unclear D gene. Germline CDR1 MDHEN, CDR2 SYDVKM. Between the trimmed V and J ends, which lost 8 bases and 3 bases, there was a span of 7 bases. This CDR3 is built from 11 residues. The CDR3 coding sequence is TGTGCCAGCGGCCTCTACTATGGCTACACCTTC. The encoded protein is CASGLYYGYTF.

The chain couples TRBV5-1 to TRBJ1-5; maybe TRBD1 (5 bases). The CDR3 has 14 residues. The V gene lost 4 bases and the J gene lost 6 bases, with 14 bases spanning the gap. Germline loops: CDR1 SGHRS, CDR2 YFSETQ. CDR3 in DNA: TGCGCCAGCAGCCCGTGGGGGGTCGGTCAGCCCCAGCATTTT. Its protein is CASSPWGVGQPQHF.

The chain employs TRBV19 and TRBJ2-7; 10 bases are a match to TRBD1. The CDR3 has 14 residues. CDR1 LNHDA and CDR2 SQIVND come from the germline V gene (reference sequence). V shed 3 bases and J 2 bases; nucleotides not matched to a gene: 1. This CDR3 is CASSMGTGAYEQYF. In DNA form, the CDR3 reads TGTGCCAGTAGTATGGGGACAGGGGCCTACGAGCAGTACTTC.

The chain recombines TRBV14 with TRBJ1-3; possibly TRBD1 for D (5 bases). Germline V gene lookup returns CDR1 SGHDN and CDR2 FVKESK. The CDR3 has 17 residues. V was cut by 0 bases and J by 0 bases, with 12 bases left in between. DNA of the CDR3: TGTGCCAGCAGCCAAGAAAAGGGGAGATTCTCTGGAAACACCATATATTTT. Residues: CASSQEKGRFSGNTIYF.

The chain is built from TRBV6-6 and TRBJ1-1; D unclear. V lost 0 bases and J lost 0, with 5 bases in between. Germline V gene sequence: CDR1 MNHNY, CDR2 SVGAGI (reference sequence). This CDR3 spans 14 amino acids. CDR3 amino acids: CASSYSGLNTEAFF. CDR3 coding DNA: TGTGCCAGCAGTTACTCAGGACTGAACACTGAAGCTTTCTTT.

The V gene is TRBV11-2, the J gene TRBJ2-1; D perhaps matches TRBD1 (6 bases). This CDR3 has 13 amino acids. Germline CDR1 SGHAT, CDR2 FQNNGV. V lost 3 bases and J lost 4, with 7 bases in between. The CDR3 coding sequence is TGTGCCAGCAGCTTTGGACAGTACAATGAGCAGTTCTTC. Translated, it gives CASSFGQYNEQFF.

Here the CDR3 DNA reads TGTGCCAGCAGCTTATTGAGCACTAAGTATCGGGCCCAGCATTTT. Protein: CASSLLSTKYRAQHF. V usage is TRBV7-2 and J usage is TRBJ1-5; D not certain. With 2 bases removed from V and 11 bases from J, the gap between germline ends came to 19 bases. CDR1 is SGHTA and CDR2 is FQGNSA in the germline V gene. The CDR3 covers 15 residues.

This sequence joins TRBV19 and TRBJ1-2; TRBD1 might be the D (5 bases). Germline-derived CDR1 and CDR2 are LNHDA and SQIVND (reference sequence). This CDR3 contains 13 residues. The germline V and J ends were trimmed by 5 bases and 8 bases, with 15 bases remaining between them. CDR3 bases: TGTGCCAGTAGTCCCCCGGACACGTGGGGCTACACCTTC. Its protein product is CASSPPDTWGYTF.

About this clone: At one end the junction does not follow the germline gene, possibly because of a read error. V usage is TRBV9 and J usage is TRBJ1-2; D call uncertain. The CDR3 runs 11 residues. The germline V gene encodes CDR1 SGDLS and CDR2 YYNGEE. Here the CDR3 DNA reads TGTGCCAGCAGCGAGGAAGGGTGGCTATTCTTC. This codes for CASSEEGWLFF.

The chain couples TRBV10-3 to TRBJ2-7; 8 bases match TRBD2. Losses at the gene ends were 8 bases for V and 4 bases for J; bases not matched to a gene: 4. CDR3 length: 12 residues. Germline values: CDR1 ENHRY, CDR2 SYGVKD. The CDR3 region has the DNA TGTGCCATCCAGGCTAGCGGGTACGAGCAGTACTTC. It encodes CAIQASGYEQYF.

V is TRBV2 and J is TRBJ2-7; TRBD1 aligns across 8 bases. V lost 0 bases, J lost 5 bases, and 15 bases stayed unmatched. The CDR3 totals 18 residues. Germline V lookup: CDR1 SNHLY, CDR2 FYNNEI. Here the CDR3 reads CASSEALNLGTGVHEQYF. CDR3 sequence (DNA): TGTGCCAGCAGTGAAGCGCTGAACCTGGGGACAGGAGTCCACGAGCAGTACTTC.

The CDR3 DNA sequence: TGTGCCAGCAGCTTAGTCACTCAAGGGTACTACAATCAGCCCCAGCATTTT. It specifies CASSLVTQGYYNQPQHF. V usage is TRBV7-2 and J usage is TRBJ1-5, with D unclear. This CDR3 contains 17 residues. The germline V and J ends were trimmed by 1 base and 3 bases, with 16 bases remaining between them. Germline V gene lookup returns CDR1 SGHTA and CDR2 FQGNSA.

CDR3 nucleotides: TGTGCCAGCATTGGGACACTAGATCAGCCCCAGCATTTT. It specifies CASIGTLDQPQHF. V usage is TRBV6-1 and J usage is TRBJ1-5; possibly TRBD1 for D (6 bases). V shed 7 bases and J shed 5 bases, with 12 bases lying between them. CDR1 is MNHNS, CDR2 SASEGT, per germline. The CDR3 spans 13 residues.

Comment on this clone: This same CDR3 is encoded by further DNA sequences in the sample. The chain uses TRBV9 and TRBJ2-1; 8 bases agree with TRBD2. V shed 0 bases, J shed 0 bases, and the junction held 2 bases outside the gene matches. The CDR3 extends over 16 amino acids. Germline V CDR1 and CDR2: SGDLS, YYNGEE. CDR3 nucleotides: TGTGCCAGCAGCGTAGTCGCGGGGGGCTCCTACAATGAGCAGTTCTTC. This gives the protein CASSVVAGGSYNEQFF.

This clone was seen only a few times. The chain uses TRBV4-1 and TRBJ1-4; unclear D gene. Germline V CDR1 and CDR2: MGHRA, YSYEKL. V lost 0 bases and J lost 3, with 11 bases in between. The CDR3 has 16 amino acids. The CDR3 loop is CASSQDQGRPNEKLFF. DNA of the CDR3: TGCGCCAGCAGCCAAGATCAAGGTAGACCTAATGAAAAACTGTTTTTT.

V and J are TRBV15 and TRBJ2-3; a weak D match, TRBD1 (6 bases). Deletions cut 0 bases from V and 7 bases from J, with 8 bases between. CDR1 is LNHNV, CDR2 YYDKDF, per germline (reference sequence). This CDR3 comprises 13 residues. The CDR3 bases are TGTGCCACCAGCAGAGACCGGGACAATACGCAGTATTTT. Its translation: CATSRDRDNTQYF.

The genes are TRBV5-1 and TRBJ1-2, with a weak D call TRBD1 (5 bases). The CDR3 runs to 14 residues. The germline V gene has CDR1 SGHRS and CDR2 YFSETQ. V shed 4 bases and J shed 2 bases, with 12 bases lying between them. Here the CDR3 DNA reads TGCGCCAGCAGCATAGTCTCAGGGAACTATGGCTACACCTTC. Its translation: CASSIVSGNYGYTF.

The gene calls are TRBV6-5 and TRBJ2-1; D ambiguous. V was cut by 2 bases and J by 0 bases, with 5 bases left in between. The CDR3 runs to 14 residues. CDR1 is MNHEY, CDR2 SVGAGI, per germline. The CDR3 sequence: CASSYQSSYNEQFF. CDR3 bases: TGTGCCAGCAGTTACCAGAGCTCCTACAATGAGCAGTTCTTC.

V usage is TRBV28 and J usage is TRBJ1-5; D unresolved. In germline, CDR1 is MDHEN, CDR2 SYDVKM. The CDR3 totals 18 residues. Trimming pared 3 bases from V and 6 bases from J, leaving 24 bases between. In nucleotides, the CDR3 is TGTGCCAGCAGTTTTCTTGACGCCCGGGCCCAGGCGGTTCAGCCCCAGCATTTT. It translates to CASSFLDARAQAVQPQHF.

The V call is TRBV4-3, the J call TRBJ2-1; 11 bases match TRBD2. CDR1 LGHNA and CDR2 YSLEER come from the germline V gene. The ends lost 0 bases at V and 0 bases at J; junction bases unmatched: 7. CDR3 size: 19 residues. The CDR3, as DNA: TGCGCCAGCAGCCAAGATCGGGGCCTAGCGGGAGGCTCCTACAATGAGCAGTTCTTC. This gives the protein CASSQDRGLAGGSYNEQFF.

The chain combines TRBV5-4 with TRBJ1-2; D is perhaps TRBD1 (5 bases). The CDR3 runs to 14 residues. Trimming left V 4 bases short and J 0 bases short, with 10 bases between. Germline V gene sequence: CDR1 SGHNT, CDR2 YYREEE (reference sequence). The CDR3: CASSADSSNYGYTF. DNA of the CDR3: TGTGCCAGCAGCGCAGACAGTTCTAACTATGGCTACACCTTC.

The V gene is TRBV19, the J gene TRBJ2-1, with 7 bases aligning to TRBD2. Germline V gene sequence: CDR1 LNHDA, CDR2 SQIVND (reference sequence). V shed 0 bases and J 1 base; nucleotides not matched to a gene: 3. The CDR3 totals 16 residues. Here the CDR3 DNA reads TGTGCCAGTAGTATAGATCGCGGGAGTTCCTACAATGAGCAGTTCTTC. It translates to CASSIDRGSSYNEQFF.

This sequence joins TRBV7-3 and TRBJ2-1; a possible D gene is TRBD2 (6 bases). V lost 5 bases to trimming and J lost 9 bases, with 11 bases between them. Germline V gene lookup returns CDR1 SGHTA and CDR2 FQGTGA. This CDR3 has 12 amino acids. The CDR3 is CASSQTGGEQFF. CDR3 bases: TGTGCCAGCAGCCAGACCGGGGGTGAGCAGTTCTTC.